Presented here are 21 T cell receptor beta chains from one specimen sequenced in a study of tumor-infiltrating lymphocytes in primary liver carcinoma. Co-extraction of RNA and DNA was performed on about 18-30 mg of unsorted bulk tissue. With a constant-region primer, TCR beta cDNA was made from around 520 ng of total RNA. Each TCR beta library was derived from three nested multiplex PCR rounds that employed slightly modified ARM-PCR. The opening two PCR rounds, around 11 cycles each, paired TRBV1-TRBV30 forward primers with a C-beta reverse primer. TCRdb recomputed calls from the multiplex PCR reads with MiXCR, one row per CDR3 protein. The profile covers about 190,000 distinct CDR3 sequences, with around four fifths appearing a single time and 15% to 20% taken by the ten largest. Sequenced material: tumor tissue from primary liver carcinoma. Receptor source: a middle-aged man with primary liver carcinoma and hepatitis B virus infection.

A remark on this clonotype: A junction boundary mismatches the germline segment, possibly from a read error. The rearrangement joins TRBV11-2 to TRBJ2-6; weak D call: TRBD1 (7 bases). Germline CDR1 reads SGHAT; CDR2 reads FQNNGV. The CDR3 covers 21 residues. CDR3: CTSSMGGNRGISFSGANVLTF. DNA of the CDR3: TGTACCAGCAGCATGGGGGGAAACAGGGGCATTTCCTTCTCTGGGGCCAACGTCCTGACTTTC.

A note on this clonotype: One end of the junction varies from germline; a read error may be responsible. V is TRBV11-1 and J is TRBJ2-1; D assignment may be TRBD1 or TRBD2 (5 bases each). CDR3 length equals 15 residues. CDR1 SGHAT and CDR2 FQDESV come from the germline V gene (reference sequence). The CDR3 loop is CASSFLGPLDNRLFF. In nucleotides, the CDR3 is TGTGCCAGTAGCTTCCTGGGACCGCTGGACAATAGGCTATTCTTC.

J is TRBJ2-7 and V is TRBV28, with TRBD1 matching 8 bases. The CDR3 is made up of 15 amino acids. The germline V gene encodes CDR1 MDHEN and CDR2 SYDVKM. In DNA form, the CDR3 reads TGTGTCAGTACGCCACCGGACAGGGTCTTCCACGAGCAGTACTTC. Amino acid sequence: CVSTPPDRVFHEQYF. Together with reference TRBV28 and TRBJ2-7, the CDR3 gives the full variable domain: DVKVTQSSRYLVKRTGEKVFLECVQDMDHENMFWYRQDPGLGLRLIYFSYDVKMKEKGDIPEGYSVSREKKERFSLILESASTNQTSMYLCVSTPPDRVFHEQYFGPGTRLTVT.

The genes are TRBV5-1 and TRBJ2-2, with 9 bases fitting TRBD1. Trimming took 8 bases from V and 8 from J; bases not matched to a gene: 10. CDR1 is SGHRS, CDR2 YFSETQ, per germline. The CDR3 sequence is 14 residues long. CDR3 sequence (DNA): TGCGCCAGTACAGGGGGCTTAAGGGCTGGGGAGCTGTTTTTT. Its protein product is CASTGGLRAGELFF.

In regard to this clonotype: A much more abundant neighbour one base away suggests this may be a read error. V usage is TRBV7-9 and J usage is TRBJ2-6, with D maybe TRBD1 (5 bases). In germline, CDR1 is SEHNR, CDR2 FQNEAQ (reference sequence). The CDR3 consists of 17 residues. The ends were cut back, 0 bases at V and 2 bases at J, with 11 bases in the middle. The CDR3 here is CASSLAIGAPGANVLTF. CDR3 nucleotide sequence: TGTGCCAGCAGCTTAGCGATAGGGGCCCCTGGGGCCAACGTCCTGACTTTC.

Notes on this clonotype: A read error may be the cause here, since a much bigger clone is one base away. The rearrangement uses TRBV30 and TRBJ1-1, with 7 bases lining up with TRBD1. Germline assignment: CDR1 GTSNPN and CDR2 SVGIG (reference sequence). The CDR3 runs 14 residues. With V trimmed by 5 bases and J by 6 bases, 12 bases remained unmatched. This chain's CDR3 is CAWRQLQGFPEAFF. In nucleotides, the CDR3 is TGTGCCTGGCGCCAATTACAGGGGTTCCCTGAAGCTTTCTTT.

This clonotype has a single count. The gene calls are TRBV29-1 and TRBJ1-3, with D perhaps matching TRBD1 (5 bases). This CDR3 spans 16 amino acids. Germline V gives CDR1 SQVTM, CDR2 ANQGSEA. Trimming cost V 2 bases and J 4 bases, with 18 bases left between them. The CDR3 DNA follows: TGCAGCGTTGAATATGGTCGGGGGGTAGGAGGAAACACCATATATTTT. This gives the protein CSVEYGRGVGGNTIYF.

A remark on this clonotype: Germline and junction disagree at one end, which may indicate a read error. V is TRBV4-3 and J is TRBJ1-6, with a weak D call TRBD1 (5 bases). This CDR3 comprises 17 residues. CDR1 LGHNA and CDR2 YSLEER come from the germline V gene. The chain's CDR3 is CASSQDPRTGYISPLHF. DNA for the CDR3: TGCGCCAGCAGCCAAGATCCTCGAACAGGTTATATTTCACCCCTCCACTTT.

The rearrangement links TRBV10-2 to TRBJ2-5, with TRBD2 matching 8 bases. V lost 8 bases and J lost 5; bases outside the gene matches: 16. The CDR3 covers 16 residues. Per germline, CDR1 WSHSY and CDR2 SAAADI. This CDR3 reads CASDEDGAGDWETQYF. Written as DNA, the CDR3 is TGCGCCAGCGATGAGGATGGAGCGGGAGACTGGGAGACCCAGTACTTC.

For this clonotype: Mismatch with germline at one junction end may stem from a read error. The chain links TRBV6-2 or TRBV6-3 to TRBJ1-1; no reliable D call. This CDR3 spans 13 amino acids. Per germline, CDR1 MNHEY and CDR2 SVGEGT. The CDR3 DNA is TGTGCCAGCAGTTACGGTCTGAGCGCTGAATCTTTCTTT. Protein product: CASSYGLSAESFF.

As to this clonotype: Being one base from a much bigger clone, this may be a read error. The chain employs TRBV2 and TRBJ1-2; D is unresolved. The CDR3 covers 14 residues. Germline-derived CDR1 and CDR2 are SNHLY and FYNNEI. V shed 1 base and J shed 7 bases, with 13 bases lying between them. CDR3: CASSEDLWSGGYTF. CDR3 coding DNA: TGTGCCAGCAGTGAAGATCTGTGGAGCGGTGGCTACACCTTC.

The V gene is TRBV5-6, the J gene TRBJ2-7; D ambiguous. Germline V CDR1 and CDR2: SGHDT, YYEEEE. CDR3 length equals 14 residues. V was pared by 0 bases and J by 3 bases, with 10 bases between. CDR3: CASSLGVGYYEQYF. The DNA of the CDR3 is TGTGCCAGCAGCTTGGGAGTAGGTTACTACGAGCAGTACTTC. Looking up the rest from reference TRBV5-6 and TRBJ2-7 gives the full variable domain: DAGVTQSPTHLIKTRGQQVTLRCSPKSGHDTVSWYQQALGQGPQFIFQYYEEEERQRGNFPDRFSGHQFPNYSSELNVNALLLGDSALYLCASSLGVGYYEQYFGPGTRLTVT.

A remark on this clonotype: The missing conserved phenylalanine or tryptophan at the end of this CDR3 makes a read error likely. Because the CDR3's place on the DNA is in doubt, the DNA is left out and the CDR3 is given as listed by TCRdb. The chain is built from TRBV29-1 and TRBJ2-5; the DNA was not compared with TRBD2, the D call given in the table. 15 amino acids form the CDR3, both terminal residues included. Looked up from germline, CDR1 is SQVTM and CDR2 is ANQGSEA. CDR3 sequence reads: CSVESAAGKSETQYI.

On this clonotype: The conserved final phenylalanine or tryptophan is absent from the CDR3, which likely points to a read error. The rearrangement joins TRBV30 to TRBJ1-4; TRBD1 matches at 10 bases. V gave up 0 bases and J gave up 8 bases; unmatched junction bases: 3. Germline CDR1 is GTSNPN and CDR2 is SVGIG (reference sequence). The CDR3 has 14 amino acids. The chain's CDR3 is CAWSVTGGGEKLFL. In nucleotides, the CDR3 is TGTGCCTGGAGTGTGACAGGGGGCGGAGAAAAACTGTTTCTT.

This clonotype was found once. A read error may produce the germline difference seen at one junction end. The chain couples TRBV4-2 to TRBJ2-2; 7 positions match TRBD2. Germline CDR1 is LGHNA and CDR2 is YNFKEQ. The CDR3 consists of 14 residues. The CDR3 DNA sequence: TGTGCCAGCTGCCAAGATCAGGTGGGAGGGGAGTTGTTTTTC. It codes for CASCQDQVGGELFF.

The chain joins TRBV28 to TRBJ2-6; no clear D gene. Trimming stripped 10 bases from V and 0 bases from J, with 10 bases between. Germline V lookup: CDR1 MDHEN, CDR2 SYDVKM. CDR3 length: 14 residues. In nucleotides, the CDR3 is TGTGCCAACAAGCAACACTCTGGGGCCAACGTCCTGACTTTC. Amino acid sequence: CANKQHSGANVLTF.

On this clonotype: One end of the junction varies from germline; a read error may be responsible. V and J are TRBV29-1 and TRBJ2-6; weak D call: TRBD1 (5 bases). The CDR3 runs 13 residues. Germline CDR1 SQVTM, CDR2 ANQGSEA. CDR3 residues: CSVAESGANVMTF. Here the CDR3 DNA reads TGCAGTGTTGCAGAGTCTGGGGCCAACGTCATGACTTTC.

On this clonotype itself: One end of the junction is discordant with germline, which a read error may explain. The chain carries TRBV12-3 or TRBV12-4 and TRBJ1-1; 10 nucleotides match TRBD1. The CDR3 is 15 amino acids. The CDR3 reads CASSRPGQGNIEAFF. The CDR3, as DNA: TGTGCCAGCAGTAGACCGGGACAGGGGAACATTGAAGCATTCTTT.

Turning to this clonotype: At one of its ends the junction is not consistent with the germline gene, which may arise from a read error. The chain uses TRBV12-3 or TRBV12-4 and TRBJ2-7; 8 nucleotides line up with TRBD2. This CDR3 is 14 amino acids long. The CDR3 sequence is CASSRAGVRNEQYF. The CDR3 bases are TGCGCCAGCAGTCGAGCGGGAGTAAGGAACGAGCAGTACTTT.

This clonotype was seen just once. Given the absence of the conserved phenylalanine or tryptophan at the CDR3 end, a read error is likely. This rearrangement joins TRBV6-2 or TRBV6-3 to TRBJ2-7; 8 nucleotides align to TRBD2. Germline V gives CDR1 MNHEY, CDR2 SVGEGT. The trim removed 7 bases at V and 4 bases at J, leaving 9 bases unmatched. The CDR3 length is 14 residues. The CDR3 nucleotides are TGTGCCAGCAAAAGACTACGGGAGGGTTACGAGCAGTACTAC. Protein: CASKRLREGYEQYY.

Concerning this clonotype: One end of the junction varies from germline; a read error may be responsible. The chain couples TRBV4-2 to TRBJ2-7, with 8 bases lining up with TRBD1. The CDR3 consists of 14 residues. Germline values: CDR1 LGHNA, CDR2 YNFKEQ. This CDR3 is CAGSQDDRGYEQYF. The CDR3 DNA reads TGTGCCGGCAGCCAGGATGACAGGGGCTACGAGCAGTACTTC.